This is a list of T cell receptor beta chains from one sample in a study of T cell responses to AZD1222 COVID-19 vaccine. The table came from immunoSEQ multiplex PCR; TCRdb's copy has only in-frame clones and leaves some out. Of more than 85,000 clones listed, roughly 90% are singletons. The starting material was peripheral blood, obtained on day 0 of AZD1222 vaccination. Every receptor here comes from an adult in good health. Both conserved end residues are part of each CDR3. A D gene is named only where the DNA matches it firmly. Not every row has a clone size; where given, it reads once, few, many or a size class.

DNA | CDR3 | J | size | D | V
TGTGCCATCAGTGAACGCCCGGGACCAGGATACGAGCAGTACTTC | CAISERPGPGYEQYF | TRBJ2-7 | - | - | TRBV10-3
TGTGCCAGCAGCTTAGGCCTAGCGGGGGGCGGCTACAATGAGCAGTTCTTC | CASSLGLAGGGYNEQFF | TRBJ2-1 | - | TRBD2 | TRBV7-2
TGTGCCAGCAGCCAGGGGCGGTTCAATGAGCAGTTCTTC | CASSQGRFNEQFF | TRBJ2-1 | - | - | TRBV6-1
TGTGCCAGCAGCCTTCAGACAACCTACAATGAGCAGTTCTTC | CASSLQTTYNEQFF | TRBJ2-1 | - | - | TRBV7-2
TGTGCCACCAGCGACGCGTTGATGGCAGATACGCAGTATTTT | CATSDALMADTQYF | TRBJ2-3 | - | - | TRBV15
TGTGCCAGCAGTCCCGGACAGGGCGGCCAGCCCCAGCATTTT | CASSPGQGGQPQHF | TRBJ1-5 | - | TRBD1 | TRBV28
TGTGCCAGCAGGTGGAGGGATAGCAATCAGCCCCAGCATTTT | CASRWRDSNQPQHF | TRBJ1-5 | - | - | TRBV2
TGTGCCAGCAGCTTAGACGGGACCTACGAGCAGTACTTC | CASSLDGTYEQYF | TRBJ2-7 | - | - | TRBV7-9
TGTGCCAGCAGCGTAGCTCGGGGTGACAGGGGTAACAATTCACCCCTCCACTTT | CASSVARGDRGNNSPLHF | TRBJ1-6 | - | TRBD1 | TRBV9
TGTGCCAGCAGTGAAGGGGGACACACTGAAGCTTTCTTT | CASSEGGHTEAFF | TRBJ1-1 | - | - | TRBV6-4
TGTGCCAGCAGCGGAGGGACAGGGGGTTTCAATGAGCAGTTCTTC | CASSGGTGGFNEQFF | TRBJ2-1 | - | TRBD1 | TRBV9
TGTGCCAGCAGCCGACAGGGTACCCATGGCTACACCTTC | CASSRQGTHGYTF | TRBJ1-2 | - | TRBD1 | TRBV11-1
TGTGCCAGCGACCGGGACAGGGGAGGCGGCTACACCTTC | CASDRDRGGGYTF | TRBJ1-2 | - | TRBD1 | TRBV2
TGTGCCAGCAGCTTGACCCTGGACGGGGGAACTGAAGCTTTCTTT | CASSLTLDGGTEAFF | TRBJ1-1 | - | - | TRBV7-8
TGTGCCAGCAGCACAGGGGATCGCAATCAGCCCCAGCATTTT | CASSTGDRNQPQHF | TRBJ1-5 | - | TRBD1 | TRBV28
TGTGCCAGCAACCAGGGGTTGGCGGGCCCGCGCGCGAATACGCAGTATTTT | CASNQGLAGPRANTQYF | TRBJ2-3 | - | - | TRBV7-9
TGTGCCAGCAGCTTATACCACGGGGGGGCAAGGGATGAGCAGTTCTTC | CASSLYHGGARDEQFF | TRBJ2-1 | - | TRBD2 | TRBV7-9
TGTGCCAGCAGCCAGTCTCGGGCGGGAAGACGCAATGAGCAGTTCTTC | CASSQSRAGRRNEQFF | TRBJ2-1 | - | - | TRBV3-1/TRBV3-2
TGTGCCAGCAGTGAAGCGAGCGGGACTTACAATGAGCAGTTCTTC | CASSEASGTYNEQFF | TRBJ2-1 | once | TRBD2 | TRBV6-1
TGTGCCAGCAGCCGTATCCAGTTTCAGGGATCAAGGAGTTCACCCCTCCACTTT | CASSRIQFQGSRSSPLHF | TRBJ1-6 | - | - | TRBV7-3
TGTGCCAGCTCACCAACCTCCGACAGGGACGAGCAGTACTTC | CASSPTSDRDEQYF | TRBJ2-7 | - | TRBD1 | TRBV18
TGTGCCAGCAGCTTAGAGAGGGGTGAAGCTTTCTTT | CASSLERGEAFF | TRBJ1-1 | - | - | TRBV11-3
TGTGCCAGCAGTGAGGACAGGGGCGGAAATCAGCCCCAGCATTTT | CASSEDRGGNQPQHF | TRBJ1-5 | - | TRBD1 | TRBV2
TGTGCCAGTAGTGGAGGGATTTTTCAGCCCCAGCATTTT | CASSGGIFQPQHF | TRBJ1-5 | - | - | TRBV19
TGTGCCAGCAGCCGGGACACCCTCTCCGCCGGGGAGCTGTTTTTT | CASSRDTLSAGELFF | TRBJ2-2 | - | - | TRBV3-1/TRBV3-2
TGTGCCAGCAGTTACTCGGGGACAGGGGACTATGGCTACACCTTC | CASSYSGTGDYGYTF | TRBJ1-2 | - | TRBD1 | TRBV6-5
TGCGCCAGCAGCTTGGCCGCAGACTATCTAAGCACAGATACGCAGTATTTT | CASSLAADYLSTDTQYF | TRBJ2-3 | few | - | TRBV5-1
TGTGCCAGTAGTATATCGGGGGGAGTATTCACCGGGGAGCTGTTTTTT | CASSISGGVFTGELFF | TRBJ2-2 | - | TRBD2 | TRBV19
TGTGCCAGCAGGACAGGGACTAGCGGGAGCTACGAGCAGTACTTC | CASRTGTSGSYEQYF | TRBJ2-7 | - | TRBD2 | TRBV2
TGTGCCAGCAGCCCGTCCCTAGCGGCGGGAGATACGCAGTATTTT | CASSPSLAAGDTQYF | TRBJ2-3 | - | TRBD2 | TRBV3-1/TRBV3-2
TGTGCCACCAGCAGAGATAGGGCAGGGCAAAATGAAAAACTGTTTTTT | CATSRDRAGQNEKLFF | TRBJ1-4 | once | - | TRBV15
TGTGCCAGCAGCCCCCGGGGGGCGTGGGAGACCCAGTACTTC | CASSPRGAWETQYF | TRBJ2-5 | - | - | TRBV7-2
TGTGCCAGCAGCCCTCACAGCGGGAGCACAGATACGCAGTATTTT | CASSPHSGSTDTQYF | TRBJ2-3 | - | - | TRBV9
TGTGCCAGCAGCTTGGCTCCTCAGGGTATATCCTACGAGCAGTACTTC | CASSLAPQGISYEQYF | TRBJ2-7 | - | - | TRBV5-5
TGTGCCAGCTCACCTTCGACAGGGCTGGCATCACCCCTCCACTTT | CASSPSTGLASPLHF | TRBJ1-6 | - | TRBD1 | TRBV18
TGTGCCAGCAGCCCGGGTGGGACTAGCGGTTACAATGAGCAGTTCTTC | CASSPGGTSGYNEQFF | TRBJ2-1 | - | TRBD2 | TRBV4-2
TGTGCCAGCAGTGAATTAAGACAGGCGGGCAATTCACCCCTCCACTTT | CASSELRQAGNSPLHF | TRBJ1-6 | - | - | TRBV2
TGTGCCAGCAGCTTAGCAGGCCCGAACACTGAAGCTTTCTTT | CASSLAGPNTEAFF | TRBJ1-1 | once | - | TRBV11-2
TGCAGTGCTAGTGGCTACGGGACTACTGGCGAGGTCACGGCCTACGAGCAGTACTTC | CSASGYGTTGEVTAYEQYF | TRBJ2-7 | once | TRBD2 | TRBV20-1
TGTGCCAGCAGTTTTAGCGGGAGAAGGAGAGATACGCAGTATTTT | CASSFSGRRRDTQYF | TRBJ2-3 | - | TRBD2 | TRBV28
TGTGCCAGCACCAAAACAGGGTTGAAAAATTCACCCCTCCACTTT | CASTKTGLKNSPLHF | TRBJ1-6 | few | - | TRBV28